This T cell receptor beta chain was sequenced for a study of CD8 T cells in Susac syndrome. The junction had 11 bases not matched to a gene; V was cut back by 4 bases and J by 8 bases. In germline, CDR1 is LGHDT, CDR2 YNNKEL (reference sequence). CDR3 length: 16 residues. It was negative isolation that provided the CD8+ and CD4+ T cells, whereas TEMRA cells were enriched by FACS. Reverse transcription of about 0.45 to 1 ug RNA was carried out with random hexamers. Across 54 Vbeta and 13 Jbeta, TCR beta CDR3 was amplified with immunoSEQ multiplex PCR. TCRdb analysed the immunoSEQ multiplex PCR reads with MiXCR anew, one entry per CDR3 protein. The top ten clones hold roughly 0.46% of a sample with 75,000 to 100,000 distinct CDR3 sequences, 95% of them seen once.

This TCR derives from a human donor with Susac syndrome. The sample comprised CD8+ T cells from PBMCs. This sequence joins TRBV3-1 and TRBJ2-1; 10 positions agree with TRBD2. CDR3 DNA: TGTGCCAGCAGCCCGACTAGCGGGCCGACCCGCGATGAGCAGTTCTTC. Its protein product is CASSPTSGPTRDEQFF.